The 27 T cell receptor beta chains below come from one sample, sequenced in a study of blood T cell repertoires in COVID-19. Sequencing used immunoSEQ multiplex PCR; TCRdb keeps in-frame clones, though not all of them. The data show roughly 150,000 clones, about four fifths seen once. Sequenced: peripheral blood. The origin of the receptors is an elderly woman with COVID-19, enrolled during active disease.

V is TRBV30 and J is TRBJ2-7; 8 nucleotides match TRBD1. CDR3 length: 12 amino acids. J was trimmed by 4 bases and V by 3 bases; bases with no gene match: 2. CDR1 and CDR2 (germline): GTSNPN, SVGIG (reference sequence). The DNA of the CDR3 is TGTGCCTGGAGAGACAGGGGATACGAGCAGTACTTC. This sequence encodes CAWRDRGYEQYF.

This clone was seen a few times. This chain links TRBV9 with TRBJ2-3; unclear D gene. The germline gives CDR1 SGDLS, CDR2 YYNGEE. Trimming left V 0 bases short and J 0 bases short, with 8 bases between. The CDR3 is made up of 15 amino acids. The CDR3 region is CASSVGGASTDTQYF. Written as DNA, the CDR3 is TGTGCCAGCAGCGTAGGCGGCGCTAGCACAGATACGCAGTATTTT.

The chain combines TRBV19 with TRBJ1-2, with 9 bases lining up with TRBD1. This CDR3 has 15 residues. V trimming: 3 bases; J trimming: 5 bases; junction bases outside the gene matches: 7. Germline loops: CDR1 LNHDA, CDR2 SQIVND (reference sequence). CDR3 loop: CASSIVGQGGYGYTF. The CDR3, as DNA: TGTGCCAGTAGTATCGTGGGACAGGGCGGGTATGGCTACACCTTC.

This sequence joins TRBV5-1 and TRBJ2-7, with a weak D call TRBD2 (6 bases). This CDR3 has 17 amino acids. Germline V gene sequence: CDR1 SGHRS, CDR2 YFSETQ. Trimming took 0 bases from V and 0 from J, leaving 16 bases between them. For the CDR3, the DNA is TGCGCCAGCAGCTTGGGTGCCAGCGGGCTCTACTCCTACGAGCAGTACTTC. Translated: CASSLGASGLYSYEQYF.

Concerning this clone itself: At one end, the junction sequence differs from germline, possibly due to a read error. The V and J genes are TRBV28 and TRBJ1-1; a weak D match, TRBD1 (6 bases). This CDR3 comprises 11 residues. In germline, CDR1 is MDHEN, CDR2 SYDVKM. CDR3 loop: CASRGASEAFF. The CDR3 nucleotides read TGTGCCAGCCGGGGGGCGTCTGAGGCTTTCTTT.

This chain joins TRBV6-5 and TRBJ2-1; D is perhaps TRBD2 (5 bases). Germline V gives CDR1 MNHEY, CDR2 SVGAGI. The CDR3 sequence is 12 residues long. The V gene lost 7 bases and the J gene lost 9 bases, with 13 bases spanning the gap. The CDR3 DNA follows: TGTGCCAGCAACCTGGACTGGCTTGAGCAGTTCTTC. Protein product: CASNLDWLEQFF.

The rearrangement joins TRBV29-1 to TRBJ2-5; weak D call: TRBD1 (5 bases). CDR1 is SQVTM, CDR2 ANQGSEA, per germline. Trimming took 7 bases from V and 5 from J, leaving 11 bases between them. The CDR3 consists of 11 residues. The CDR3 reads CSGRVRETQYF. CDR3 DNA sequence: TGCAGCGGCAGGGTAAGGGAGACCCAGTACTTC.

The CDR3 spells CATSDFATPRSQYF. CDR3 nucleotide sequence: TGTGCCACCAGTGATTTCGCGACTCCGCGATCGCAGTATTTT. The chain carries TRBV24-1 and TRBJ2-3, with no clear D. Trimming took off 1 base at V and 10 bases at J, with 14 bases between the two ends. Germline V gene sequence: CDR1 KGHDR, CDR2 SFDVKD. This CDR3 is built from 14 residues.

The chain recombines TRBV7-9 with TRBJ2-7; 8 nucleotides match TRBD1. CDR3 length: 14 amino acids. In germline, CDR1 is SEHNR, CDR2 FQNEAQ (reference sequence). V lost 1 base to trimming and J lost 3 bases; unmatched junction nucleotides: 2. The DNA of the CDR3 is TGTGCCAGCAGCTTAGGGGACAGGCGCTACGAGCAGTACTTC. This encodes CASSLGDRRYEQYF.

The chain combines TRBV5-1 with TRBJ2-5; a weak D match, TRBD1 (6 bases). Trimming cost V 0 bases and J 4 bases, with 13 bases left between them. The CDR3 consists of 15 residues. The V gene's germline CDR1 is SGHRS and CDR2 YFSETQ. CDR3 amino acids: CASSLANRAGETQYF. In nucleotides, the CDR3 is TGCGCCAGCAGCTTGGCCAACAGGGCTGGAGAGACCCAGTACTTC. The full variable domain, completed using reference TRBV5-1 and TRBJ2-5, is KAGVTQTPRYLIKTRGQQVTLSCSPISGHRSVSWYQQTPGQGLQFLFEYFSETQRNKGNFPGRFSGRQFSNSRSEMNVSTLELGDSALYLCASSLANRAGETQYFGPGTRLLVL.

This rearrangement joins TRBV29-1 to TRBJ1-3, with 9 bases that match TRBD1. CDR1 is SQVTM and CDR2 is ANQGSEA in the germline V gene. The junction had 8 bases not matched to a gene; V was cut back by 6 bases and J by 2 bases. This CDR3 region has 15 residues. The CDR3 region is CSVSPGQGPGNTIYF. CDR3 nucleotide sequence: TGCAGCGTCAGTCCGGGACAGGGCCCTGGAAACACCATATATTTT.

Worth noting for this clone: The junction does not match germline at one end; this may be a read error. The gene calls are TRBV3-1 (or the pseudogene TRBV3-2) and TRBJ1-1; 7 bases agree with TRBD1. The CDR3 loop spans 14 amino acids. The germline V gene has CDR1 LGHDT and CDR2 YNNKEL (reference sequence). The CDR3 bases are TGTGCCAGCAGCCAACTGGACAGGTGGTCTGAGGCTTTCTTT. Protein product: CASSQLDRWSEAFF.

This chain links TRBV6-2 or TRBV6-3 with TRBJ2-1; 9 bases fit TRBD2. Germline CDR1 is MNHEY and CDR2 is SVGEGT. The CDR3 loop spans 16 amino acids. V lost 2 bases, J lost 8 bases, and 10 bases stayed unmatched. CDR3 sequence: CASSYLPSGVLYEQFF. CDR3 sequence (DNA): TGTGCCAGCAGTTACCTCCCTAGCGGGGTTTTATATGAGCAGTTCTTC.

This clone occurred once. The chain combines TRBV5-4 with TRBJ2-1, with 9 bases matching TRBD2. The V gene's germline CDR1 is SGHNT and CDR2 YYREEE (reference sequence). The CDR3 spans 15 residues. V lost 4 bases and J lost 0; bases outside the gene matches: 2. CDR3 amino acids: CASSAGGSSYNEQFF. The DNA of the CDR3 is TGTGCCAGCAGCGCGGGGGGGAGCTCCTACAATGAGCAGTTCTTC. Supplemented by reference TRBV5-4 and TRBJ2-1, the full variable domain reads ETGVTQSPTHLIKTRGQQVTLRCSSQSGHNTVSWYQQALGQGPQFIFQYYREEENGRGNFPPRFSGLQFPNYSSELNVNALELDDSALYLCASSAGGSSYNEQFFGPGTRLTVL.

The V and J genes are TRBV28 and TRBJ1-2; 8 bases agree with TRBD1. The CDR3 is 14 amino acids. J was trimmed by 7 bases and V by 8 bases; bases with no gene match: 12. CDR1 and CDR2 from the germline V gene are MDHEN and SYDVKM. The DNA for the CDR3 is TGTGCCAGCGACCCCGCGGACAGGGAAGGTGGCTACACCTTC. Protein product: CASDPADREGGYTF.

The rearrangement uses TRBV4-3 and TRBJ1-2; possibly TRBD1 for D (5 bases). Trimming removed 3 bases at V and 7 bases at J, with 9 bases between. The CDR3 runs to 12 residues. Per the germline V gene, CDR1 is LGHNA and CDR2 is YSLEER. The CDR3, as DNA: TGCGCCAGCAGCCAGCGGGGGTTTGGCTACACCTTC. Translated: CASSQRGFGYTF.

V gene TRBV25-1 combines with J gene TRBJ1-1; D might be TRBD1 (5 bases). Trimming removed 3 bases from V and 3 bases from J, with 11 bases in between. The CDR3 length is 14 residues. The germline V gene has CDR1 MGHDK and CDR2 SYGVNS. CDR3 amino acids: CASSDRGKDTEAFF. The CDR3 region has the DNA TGTGCCAGCAGTGATAGGGGCAAGGACACTGAAGCTTTCTTT.

This clone appeared once. The rearrangement links TRBV29-1 to TRBJ1-6; D remains unclear. Trimming pared 7 bases from V and 7 bases from J, leaving 14 bases between. Germline CDR1 is SQVTM and CDR2 is ANQGSEA. This CDR3 is 13 amino acids long. CDR3 sequence: CSARASGNSPLHF. The CDR3 nucleotides are TGCAGCGCCCGGGCTTCGGGAAATTCACCCCTCCACTTT.

Concerning this clone itself: The same CDR3 arises from other DNA sequences in this sample as well. The chain couples TRBV19 to TRBJ2-7; possible D gene TRBD2, 5 bases. Germline CDR1 LNHDA, CDR2 SQIVND (reference sequence). This CDR3 contains 12 residues. Between the trimmed V and J ends, which lost 3 bases and 3 bases, there was a span of 6 bases. The DNA of the CDR3 is TGTGCCAGTAGTATTGGAGGCTACGAGCAGTACTTC. It encodes CASSIGGYEQYF.

The chain employs TRBV5-1 and TRBJ2-7, with D possibly matching TRBD1 (6 bases). Germline CDR1 SGHRS, CDR2 YFSETQ. V lost 0 bases and J lost 2, with 9 bases in between. The CDR3 runs 14 residues. The CDR3: CASSLVTGTYEQYF. The CDR3 nucleotides read TGCGCCAGCAGCTTGGTCACAGGGACCTACGAGCAGTACTTC.

The chain carries TRBV9 and TRBJ1-5; 9 bases line up with TRBD1. Losses at the gene ends were 4 bases for V and 4 bases for J; bases not matched to a gene: 3. The CDR3 totals 14 residues. Germline V gene sequence: CDR1 SGDLS, CDR2 YYNGEE. CDR3 coding DNA: TGTGCCAGCAGCCAGACAGGGGGAAATCAGCCCCAGCATTTT. Encoded protein: CASSQTGGNQPQHF.

The chain joins TRBV19 to TRBJ1-5, with 9 bases lining up with TRBD1. Germline V gene data show CDR1 as LNHDA and CDR2 as SQIVND (reference sequence). Trimming cost V 8 bases and J 3 bases; bases outside gene matches: 14. The CDR3 extends over 17 amino acids. CDR3 protein: CASAGRGTGLHNQPQHF. In DNA, the CDR3 is TGTGCCAGTGCCGGGAGAGGGACAGGGTTACACAATCAGCCCCAGCATTTT. The variable domain in full, with the rest retrieved from reference TRBV19 and TRBJ1-5, is DGGITQSPKYLFRKEGQNVTLSCEQNLNHDAMYWYRQDPGQGLRLIYYSQIVNDFQKGDIAEGYSVSREKKESFPLTVTSAQKNPTAFYLCASAGRGTGLHNQPQHFGDGTRLSIL.

This clone turned up a few times. The chain is built from TRBV27 and TRBJ1-6; tentative D call: TRBD1 (5 bases). The CDR3 has 15 residues. CDR1 and CDR2 from the germline V gene are MNHEY and SMNVEV (reference sequence). V was clipped by 7 bases and J by 9 bases, with 19 bases between them. The CDR3 protein is CASNRILDGGSPLHF. In nucleotides, the CDR3 is TGTGCCAGCAATCGGATCCTAGACGGGGGTTCACCCCTCCACTTT.

The chain couples TRBV5-1 to TRBJ2-5, with TRBD2 identical over 7 bases. The CDR3 is made up of 16 amino acids. Per germline, CDR1 SGHRS and CDR2 YFSETQ. Trimming removed 2 bases from V and 5 bases from J; junction bases left unmatched: 12. The CDR3 loop is CASSFSSGGSWETQYF. CDR3 nucleotide sequence: TGCGCCAGCAGCTTTTCTAGCGGTGGGTCCTGGGAGACCCAGTACTTC.

The chain has TRBV30 and TRBJ2-7; 10 nucleotides align to TRBD1. The CDR3 spans 14 residues. Germline V lookup: CDR1 GTSNPN, CDR2 SVGIG (reference sequence). V trimming: 0 bases; J trimming: 9 bases; junction bases outside the gene matches: 8. As DNA, the CDR3 is TGTGCCTGGAGTGTACCGGGGACAGGGGAAAGGCAGTACTTC. It translates to CAWSVPGTGERQYF.

The J gene is TRBJ1-1, the V gene TRBV5-4; unclear D gene. Germline V CDR1 and CDR2: SGHNT, YYREEE (reference sequence). The CDR3 spans 14 residues. The ends were cut back, 0 bases at V and 2 bases at J, with 8 bases in the middle. CDR3 residues: CASSLDTHNTEAFF. The CDR3 region has the DNA TGTGCCAGCAGCTTGGACACGCATAACACTGAAGCTTTCTTT.

This sequence joins TRBV18 and TRBJ2-7, with 7 bases lining up with TRBD2. Germline V CDR1 and CDR2: KGHSH, LQKENI. The CDR3 contains 14 residues. Germline trimming cut 2 bases from V and 7 bases from J; bases unmatched to any gene: 8. CDR3 protein: CASSPSGGPGEQYF. In DNA, the CDR3 is TGTGCCAGCTCACCATCGGGAGGTCCGGGAGAGCAGTACTTC.